These 23 T cell receptor beta chains share one sample of origin, sequenced in a study of OX40 agonist ivuxolimab in advanced cancers. Produced via immunoSEQ multiplex PCR; TCRdb's table is partial and in-frame only. Among under 95,000 clones listed, roughly 80% were seen once. The starting material was CD4+ or CD8+ T cells sorted from blood, obtained in a trial of the OX40 agonist ivuxolimab. The receptors here all came from an adult with an advanced solid tumor such as melanoma, head and neck, liver or kidney cancer.

This chain joins TRBV7-2 and TRBJ2-3; D call uncertain. The length of the CDR3 is 14 residues. Per germline, CDR1 SGHTA and CDR2 FQGNSA. Trimming shortened V by 2 bases and J by 6 bases, and 12 bases separated the two germline ends. The CDR3 region is CASSLSAVGDTQYF. The CDR3 region has the DNA TGTGCCAGCAGCTTAAGTGCGGTAGGGGATACGCAGTATTTT.

The chain has TRBV9 and TRBJ1-1; 7 nucleotides line up with TRBD1. The V and J ends lost 3 bases and 2 bases, in that order; junction bases with no gene match: 7. Germline CDR1 SGDLS, CDR2 YYNGEE. The CDR3 runs 15 residues. The CDR3, as DNA: TGTGCCAGCAGCGCAACTTGGGACAGAAACACTGAAGCTTTCTTT. It is translated as CASSATWDRNTEAFF.

This clone occurred many times. V and J are TRBV5-1 and TRBJ1-1; D is ambiguous. The CDR3 totals 14 residues. Germline CDR1 and CDR2: SGHRS and YFSETQ. V was trimmed by 0 bases and J by 2 bases, leaving 8 bases between them. CDR3 residues: CASSLGSDNTEAFF. In DNA, the CDR3 is TGCGCCAGCAGCTTGGGGTCAGACAACACTGAAGCTTTCTTT. Full variable domain (remainder filled in from reference TRBV5-1 and TRBJ1-1): KAGVTQTPRYLIKTRGQQVTLSCSPISGHRSVSWYQQTPGQGLQFLFEYFSETQRNKGNFPGRFSGRQFSNSRSEMNVSTLELGDSALYLCASSLGSDNTEAFFGQGTRLTVV.

The chain recombines TRBV7-2 with TRBJ1-5; D call uncertain. The CDR3 totals 16 residues. V dropped 0 bases and J dropped 0 bases, with 9 bases sitting between them. The germline gives CDR1 SGHTA, CDR2 FQGNSA. The chain's CDR3 is CASSLAWGTSNQPQHF. In DNA form, the CDR3 reads TGTGCCAGCAGCTTAGCATGGGGAACTAGCAATCAGCCCCAGCATTTT. The full variable domain, its missing parts supplied by reference TRBV7-2 and TRBJ1-5, is GAGVSQSPSNKVTEKGKDVELRCDPISGHTALYWYRQSLGQGLEFLIYFQGNSAPDKSGLPSDRFSAERTGGSVSTLTIQRTQQEDSAVYLCASSLAWGTSNQPQHFGDGTRLSIL.

This clone was detected a few times. The chain recombines TRBV2 with TRBJ1-1; TRBD1 aligns across 8 bases. Germline CDR1 and CDR2: SNHLY and FYNNEI. Losses at the gene ends were 8 bases for V and 0 bases for J; bases not matched to a gene: 2. This CDR3 contains 13 residues. This CDR3 is CASGDRMNTEAFF. The CDR3 DNA follows: TGTGCCAGCGGGGACAGGATGAACACTGAAGCTTTCTTT.

This clone came up once. Its ends do not fully match the called genes, so a read error is possible. This rearrangement joins TRBV28 to TRBJ2-3; possible D gene TRBD2, 5 bases. The length of the CDR3 is 15 residues. The germline gives CDR1 MDHEN, CDR2 SYDVKM. In DNA form, the CDR3 reads TGTGTCAGCAGCCCCCGGACTGTGGACACAGATACGCAGTATTTT. It translates to CVSSPRTVDTDTQYF.

This chain joins TRBV11-1 and TRBJ2-3; D uncertain. Trimming removed 5 bases from V and 2 bases from J, with 11 bases in between. The CDR3 has 14 residues. Germline V CDR1 and CDR2: SGHAT, FQDESV (reference sequence). CDR3 bases: TGTGCCAGCAGCCTAACTGTCCTCACAGATACGCAGTATTTT. It translates to CASSLTVLTDTQYF.

The chain carries TRBV9 and TRBJ2-5; D is undetermined. The CDR3 covers 13 residues. CDR1 and CDR2 from the germline V gene are SGDLS and YYNGEE. Trimming shortened V by 0 bases and J by 4 bases, and 7 bases separated the two germline ends. CDR3 nucleotide sequence: TGTGCCAGCAGCGTAGGAGAGAGAGAGACCCAGTACTTC. This gives the protein CASSVGERETQYF.

In nucleotides, the CDR3 is TGTGCCAGCAGATATCAGGGGGCGGGCACCGGGGAGCTGTTTTTT. Its translation: CASRYQGAGTGELFF. The chain has TRBV2 and TRBJ2-2, with 8 bases fitting TRBD1. This CDR3 region has 15 residues. In germline, CDR1 is SNHLY, CDR2 FYNNEI. Trimming at V came to 6 bases and at J to 4 bases, leaving 7 bases not matched to a gene.

This clone was observed a handful of times. The rearrangement uses TRBV11-1 and TRBJ1-6; D unclear. The ends were cut back, 0 bases at V and 12 bases at J, with 6 bases in the middle. Germline-derived CDR1 and CDR2 are SGHAT and FQDESV (reference sequence). The CDR3 length is 12 residues. The CDR3 loop reads CASSLAAGPLHF. CDR3 nucleotide sequence: TGTGCCAGCAGCTTAGCGGCCGGACCCCTCCACTTT. Filled out from reference TRBV11-1 and TRBJ1-6, the complete variable domain reads EAEVAQSPRYKITEKSQAVAFWCDPISGHATLYWYRQILGQGPELLVQFQDESVVDDSQLPKDRFSAERLKGVDSTLKIQPAELGDSAMYLCASSLAAGPLHFGNGTRLTVT.

This chain joins TRBV7-6 and TRBJ2-1, with D perhaps TRBD2 (6 bases). This CDR3 region has 16 residues. Germline CDR1 SGHVS, CDR2 FNYEAQ. The V gene lost 5 bases and the J gene lost 0 bases, with 14 bases spanning the gap. The CDR3 region has the DNA TGTGCCAGCAGCCCTTTTGCGGGGAGCTCCTACAATGAGCAGTTCTTC. Translating gives CASSPFAGSSYNEQFF.

This clone was detected a few times. The chain joins TRBV28 to TRBJ1-5; possibly TRBD1 for D (6 bases). Trimming cost V 2 bases and J 4 bases, with 9 bases left between them. Germline V CDR1 and CDR2: MDHEN, SYDVKM. The CDR3 is 14 residues long. CDR3 protein: CASSLGQLNQPQHF. CDR3 bases: TGTGCCAGCAGTTTAGGACAGCTGAATCAGCCCCAGCATTTT.

J is TRBJ2-1 and V is TRBV5-1; 15 positions match TRBD2. The CDR3 has 19 residues. V was clipped by 3 bases and J by 0 bases; unmatched bases: 7. The V gene's germline CDR1 is SGHRS and CDR2 YFSETQ. The CDR3, as DNA: TGCGCCAGCAGCTCTGACGGGACTAGCGGGGGGCACTCCTACAATGAGCAGTTCTTC. Its translation is CASSSDGTSGGHSYNEQFF.

The sample holds a few counts of this clone. This chain connects TRBV18 to TRBJ1-2; D unresolved. V lost 2 bases and J lost 6, with 10 bases in between. CDR1 and CDR2 (germline): KGHSH, LQKENI. This CDR3 region has 13 residues. CDR3: CASSPMERDGYTF. CDR3 in DNA: TGTGCCAGCTCACCAATGGAGAGAGATGGCTACACCTTC. Full variable domain (outside the CDR3, taken from reference TRBV18 and TRBJ1-2): NAGVMQNPRHLVRRRGQEARLRCSPMKGHSHVYWYRQLPEEGLKFMVYLQKENIIDESGMPKERFSAEFPKEGPSILRIQQVVRGDSAAYFCASSPMERDGYTFGSGTRLTVV.

The chain recombines TRBV5-8 with TRBJ2-1; the match to TRBD2 covers 8 bases. The CDR3 covers 14 residues. Losses at the gene ends were 2 bases for V and 6 bases for J; bases not matched to a gene: 4. Per the germline V gene, CDR1 is SGHTS and CDR2 is YDEGEE. CDR3 nucleotides: TGTGCCAGCAGCTTTAGCGGGGCGAGCAATGAGCAGTTCTTC. This encodes CASSFSGASNEQFF.

The V and J genes are TRBV7-8 and TRBJ2-3; D might be TRBD1 (5 bases). The germline CDR1 and CDR2 sequences are SGHVS and FQNEAQ. Trimming left V 1 base short and J 2 bases short, with 16 bases between. The CDR3 extends over 17 amino acids. The CDR3 region has the DNA TGTGCCAGCAGCTTAGGATACGGCGGACAACACACAGATACGCAGTATTTT. This sequence encodes CASSLGYGGQHTDTQYF.

The chain uses TRBV7-9 and TRBJ1-1; D gene unclear. V lost 3 bases, J lost 0 bases, and 5 bases lay in between. The CDR3 loop spans 13 amino acids. CDR1 is SEHNR, CDR2 FQNEAQ, per germline (reference sequence). In DNA, the CDR3 is TGTGCCAGCAGCTTCTCCCTGAACACTGAAGCTTTCTTT. It specifies CASSFSLNTEAFF. Together with reference TRBV7-9 and TRBJ1-1, the CDR3 gives the full variable domain: DTGVSQNPRHKITKRGQNVTFRCDPISEHNRLYWYRQTLGQGPEFLTYFQNEAQLEKSRLLSDRFSAERPKGSFSTLEIQRTEQGDSAMYLCASSFSLNTEAFFGQGTRLTVV.

With regard to this clone: The junction shows a germline mismatch at one end, possibly a read error. V usage is TRBV7-2 and J usage is TRBJ2-3; D is possibly TRBD1 (5 bases). Per germline, CDR1 SGHTA and CDR2 FQGNSA. The CDR3 has 12 residues. In nucleotides, the CDR3 is TGTGCCAGCAGCTTAGGTCTCTCTGGACACCCCTTT. This translates into CASSLGLSGHPF.

The chain recombines TRBV5-1 with TRBJ2-2, with 11 bases aligning to TRBD2. The germline gives CDR1 SGHRS, CDR2 YFSETQ. The CDR3 is 16 residues long. With V trimmed by 4 bases and J by 2 bases, 4 bases remained unmatched. The CDR3 nucleotides are TGCGCCAGCAGCCCCCTAGCGGGGGGAAACACCGGGGAGCTGTTTTTT. It translates to CASSPLAGGNTGELFF. Full variable domain (missing parts from reference TRBV5-1 and TRBJ2-2): KAGVTQTPRYLIKTRGQQVTLSCSPISGHRSVSWYQQTPGQGLQFLFEYFSETQRNKGNFPGRFSGRQFSNSRSEMNVSTLELGDSALYLCASSPLAGGNTGELFFGEGSRLTVL.

The chain joins TRBV18 to TRBJ1-3, with a tentative D call TRBD1 (6 bases). V was pared by 5 bases and J by 5 bases, with 16 bases between. CDR3 length: 15 amino acids. The germline CDR1 and CDR2 sequences are KGHSH and LQKENI. The CDR3 nucleotides read TGTGCCAGCTCATCAACGACAGGAACCAGAAACACCATATATTTT. It encodes CASSSTTGTRNTIYF.

This rearrangement joins TRBV6-5 to TRBJ1-6; no clear D. This CDR3 has 15 amino acids. CDR1 is MNHEY and CDR2 is SVGAGI in the germline V gene. V was trimmed by 7 bases and J by 10 bases, leaving 20 bases between them. CDR3 residues: CASKKGSDRVSPLHF. CDR3 sequence (DNA): TGTGCCAGCAAGAAAGGGTCGGACCGAGTCTCACCCCTCCACTTT.

The chain links TRBV10-3 to TRBJ2-7; D unresolved. The germline V and J ends were trimmed by 2 bases and 6 bases, with 20 bases remaining between them. The CDR3 has 16 amino acids. Germline-derived CDR1 and CDR2 are ENHRY and SYGVKD. The CDR3 DNA reads as TGTGCCATCAGTGAGAGTTCGGGTGCCCTAGGCGGCGAGCAGTACTTC. This encodes CAISESSGALGGEQYF.

For this clone: At one of its ends the junction is not consistent with the germline gene, which may arise from a read error. In DNA form, the CDR3 reads TGTGCCAGCACCTTAGCGGGGGGGAAGGAGACCCAGTACTTC. This gives the protein CASTLAGGKETQYF. The chain has TRBV7-2 and TRBJ2-5, with TRBD2 matching 11 bases. CDR1 is SGHTA, CDR2 FQGNSA, per germline. The CDR3 is made up of 14 amino acids.